This T cell receptor (beta chain) is from a study of regulatory T cells in long-lasting Graves disease. Study as a whole: Over 5 years of antithyroid drugs plus positive TSH receptor antibodies defined persistent Graves' disease.

According to the study, TCR beta libraries were built with iRepertoire HTBI primers and CDR3-region Arm-PCR. TCRdb processed the multiplex PCR reads anew with MiXCR; each CDR3 protein has one entry. The sample holds about half a million distinct CDR3 sequences, 20% to 25% seen once. Findings and limits, study-wide: The study found lower TCR diversity in persistent Graves' patients than in newly diagnosed ones.

Time point given: persistent/refractory GD, antithyroid drugs over 5 years with positive TRAb. PBMCs provided the RNA from which the TCR library was made. Tubes containing EDTA received 7 to 10 milliliters of drawn peripheral blood. This clonotype was seen a handful of times. Antigen specificity is unknown. The sequence was obtained from a female donor with Graves disease. Here the sequenced sample was peripheral blood mononuclear cells (PBMCs), taken when the disease was refractory, from a patient treated with antithyroid drugs.

CDR3 DNA sequence: TGTGCCAGCAGCCTGGGACAGGGGTATGAGCAGTTCTTC. Its translation is CASSLGQGYEQFF. The rearrangement joins TRBV7-2 to TRBJ2-1, with 10 bases that match TRBD1. This CDR3 has 13 residues. Germline loops: CDR1 SGHTA, CDR2 FQGNSA. After removal of 5 bases from V and 8 bases from J, the junction contained 3 bases not matched to a gene.